This passage covers 17 T cell receptor beta chains from one sample sequenced in a study of post-analysis software for immune sequencing data. Study findings and constraints: Patients carried several TRBV segments more frequently than controls did, and TRBV5-6, TRBV5-1 and TRBV20-1 were among them.

Researchers reported that TCR beta cDNA libraries carried unique molecular identifiers. TCRdb analysed the PCR reads with MiXCR anew, one entry per CDR3 protein. Here the sample spans hundreds of thousands of distinct CDR3 sequences, 25% to 30% being singletons. No antigens are known for them. Sequences were obtained from blood. The receptors shown here come from a girl aged 5-17 years with multiple sclerosis.

In this sample, this clonotype turned up a few times. This rearrangement joins TRBV6-4 to TRBJ2-3; 10 bases line up with TRBD2. V lost 7 bases and J lost 3; bases outside the gene matches: 4. Per the germline V gene, CDR1 is MRHNA and CDR2 is SNTAGT. This CDR3 has 14 residues. CDR3 sequence: CASNLAGETDTQYF. CDR3 nucleotides: TGTGCCAGCAACCTAGCGGGGGAAACAGATACGCAGTATTTT.

This clonotype showed up just once. The chain has TRBV20-1 and TRBJ1-5; 8 nucleotides align to TRBD1. The germline V gene has CDR1 DFQATT and CDR2 SNEGSKA (reference sequence). The CDR3 contains 13 residues. V lost 3 bases to trimming and J lost 7 bases; unmatched junction nucleotides: 5. The CDR3 bases are TGCAGTGCTAGTGGGGACAGGAGACAGCCCCAGCATTTT. Protein sequence: CSASGDRRQPQHF.

The chain carries TRBV11-1 and TRBJ2-1; TRBD1 might be the D (5 bases). V lost 3 bases and J 0 bases, leaving 9 bases between the germline ends. Germline assignment: CDR1 SGHAT and CDR2 FQDESV (reference sequence). This CDR3 is built from 15 residues. CDR3 sequence reads: CASSFHQGSYNEQFF. CDR3 coding DNA: TGTGCCAGCAGCTTCCATCAGGGCTCCTACAATGAGCAGTTCTTC.

This chain connects TRBV12-3 or TRBV12-4 to TRBJ2-6; D unclear. Trimming shortened V by 6 bases and J by 12 bases, and 15 bases separated the two germline ends. This CDR3 is 13 amino acids long. The CDR3 DNA is TGTGCCAGCAGCCCCGGGCCTCCCCCCGTCCTGACTTTC. It codes for CASSPGPPPVLTF.

This clonotype was detected only once. The chain has TRBV28 and TRBJ1-5; D not certain. Deletions cut 4 bases from V and 1 base from J, with 14 bases between. This CDR3 has 16 amino acids. Germline V CDR1 and CDR2: MDHEN, SYDVKM. The CDR3 loop reads CASSSPGRVSNQPQHF. The CDR3 DNA sequence: TGTGCCAGCAGTTCCCCAGGAAGGGTGAGCAATCAGCCCCAGCATTTT.

This clonotype was picked up many times. This chain connects TRBV11-2 to TRBJ2-5; D remains ambiguous. The CDR3 has 12 residues. Germline lookup yields CDR1 SGHAT and CDR2 FQNNGV. V was pared by 0 bases and J by 5 bases, with 4 bases between. CDR3 sequence: CASSLDVETQYF. The CDR3 nucleotides read TGTGCCAGCAGCTTAGACGTGGAGACCCAGTACTTC.

In its sample, this clonotype was seen a few times. The CDR3 nucleotides are TGCAGCGTTACGGGTCAGGGGGCGAGTGATGAGCAGTTCTTC. This sequence encodes CSVTGQGASDEQFF. The V and J genes are TRBV29-1 and TRBJ2-1, with TRBD1 identical over 8 bases. V shed 5 bases, J shed 8 bases, and the junction held 11 bases outside the gene matches. CDR1 and CDR2 (germline): SQVTM, ANQGSEA. The CDR3 runs 14 residues.

V is TRBV29-1 and J is TRBJ2-5; weak D call: TRBD2 (7 bases). The CDR3 is 13 amino acids. Germline V gives CDR1 SQVTM, CDR2 ANQGSEA. The ends were cut back, 6 bases at V and 1 base at J, with 12 bases in the middle. The CDR3 protein is CSVRGGVQETQYF. In DNA form, the CDR3 reads TGCAGCGTGAGGGGGGGGGTCCAAGAGACCCAGTACTTC.

This clonotype appeared a few times. The chain carries TRBV29-1 and TRBJ2-7; no reliable D call. Per germline, CDR1 SQVTM and CDR2 ANQGSEA. This CDR3 contains 11 residues. The V end lost 6 bases, the J end lost 6 bases, and 12 bases lay between the germline ends. The CDR3 coding sequence is TGCAGCGTCGTTCCACCCACCGAGCAGTACTTC. It is translated as CSVVPPTEQYF.

The chain combines TRBV7-2 with TRBJ2-7; D assignment may be TRBD1 or TRBD2 (5 bases each). CDR3 length: 15 amino acids. Germline values: CDR1 SGHTA, CDR2 FQGNSA. Between the trimmed V and J ends, which lost 3 bases and 0 bases, there was a span of 12 bases. CDR3 amino acids: CASSLGVGSSYEQYF. Here the CDR3 DNA reads TGTGCCAGCAGCTTGGGGGTAGGGAGCTCCTACGAGCAGTACTTC.

This chain links TRBV27 with TRBJ2-3; D is ambiguous. Trimming took off 4 bases at V and 5 bases at J, with 10 bases between the two ends. The CDR3 contains 13 residues. Germline lookup yields CDR1 MNHEY and CDR2 SMNVEV (reference sequence). The CDR3 spells CASSSTTQDTQYF. The CDR3 DNA sequence: TGTGCCAGCAGTTCTACGACGCAAGATACGCAGTATTTT.

This clonotype has a handful of counts. J is TRBJ2-1 and V is TRBV12-3 or TRBV12-4; D is possibly TRBD1 (6 bases). The V and J ends lost 7 bases and 6 bases respectively, with 16 bases between them. This CDR3 comprises 14 residues. Here the CDR3 DNA reads TGTGCCAGCAACTTATACCGGGACACCAATGAGCAGTTCTTC. This sequence encodes CASNLYRDTNEQFF.

The V call is TRBV12-3 or TRBV12-4, the J call TRBJ2-5; 14 bases match TRBD2. There are 16 residues in the CDR3. V was pared by 10 bases and J by 2 bases, with 9 bases of the junction left unmatched. DNA of the CDR3: TGTGCCAACAGCTTACGGACTAGCGGGGGGCAAGAGACCCAGTACTTC. Protein sequence: CANSLRTSGGQETQYF.

This clonotype turned up a few times. The gene calls are TRBV29-1 and TRBJ2-7; TRBD1 agrees at 7 bases. The V segment lost 6 bases and the J segment 4 bases; nucleotides outside the gene matches: 6. CDR1 is SQVTM and CDR2 is ANQGSEA in the germline V gene. This CDR3 is built from 12 residues. CDR3 residues: CSVGQNLYEQYF. The CDR3 coding sequence is TGCAGCGTGGGACAGAACCTTTACGAGCAGTACTTC.

V usage is TRBV20-1 and J usage is TRBJ2-7; 8 nucleotides line up with TRBD2. Trimming took 6 bases from V and 3 from J; bases not matched to a gene: 10. The CDR3 length is 14 residues. Germline V gives CDR1 DFQATT, CDR2 SNEGSKA (reference sequence). CDR3 bases: TGCAGTGCCGTCGATCTAGCGGGTCTCTACGAGCAGTACTTC. Its translation: CSAVDLAGLYEQYF.

The chain combines TRBV4-3 with TRBJ1-5; D gene ambiguous. The ends were cut back, 0 bases at V and 5 bases at J, with 11 bases in the middle. This CDR3 has 15 amino acids. Germline V gene lookup returns CDR1 LGHNA and CDR2 YSLEER. CDR3 nucleotide sequence: TGCGCCAGCAGCCAAGATAGGCAGGTCGATCAGCCCCAGCATTTT. Translating gives CASSQDRQVDQPQHF.

This clonotype was seen a few times. The chain recombines TRBV29-1 with TRBJ2-3, with TRBD2 matching 10 bases. The CDR3 runs 16 residues. Looked up from germline, CDR1 is SQVTM and CDR2 is ANQGSEA. V was pared by 7 bases and J by 0 bases, with 10 bases of the junction left unmatched. The CDR3 loop reads CSARKLAGSSTDTQYF. The CDR3 DNA reads TGCAGCGCCAGGAAACTAGCGGGGTCTAGCACAGATACGCAGTATTTT.